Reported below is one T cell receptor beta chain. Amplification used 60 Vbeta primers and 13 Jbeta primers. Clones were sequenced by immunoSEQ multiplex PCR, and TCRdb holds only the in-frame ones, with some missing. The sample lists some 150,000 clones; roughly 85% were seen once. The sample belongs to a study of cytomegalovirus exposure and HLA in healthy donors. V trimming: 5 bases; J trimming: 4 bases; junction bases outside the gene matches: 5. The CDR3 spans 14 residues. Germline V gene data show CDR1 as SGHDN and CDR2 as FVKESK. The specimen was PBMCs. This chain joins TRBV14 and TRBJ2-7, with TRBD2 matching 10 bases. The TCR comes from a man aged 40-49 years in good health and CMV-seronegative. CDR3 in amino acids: CASSSLAGVYEQYF. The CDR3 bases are TGTGCCAGCAGCTCCCTAGCGGGAGTTTACGAGCAGTACTTC.